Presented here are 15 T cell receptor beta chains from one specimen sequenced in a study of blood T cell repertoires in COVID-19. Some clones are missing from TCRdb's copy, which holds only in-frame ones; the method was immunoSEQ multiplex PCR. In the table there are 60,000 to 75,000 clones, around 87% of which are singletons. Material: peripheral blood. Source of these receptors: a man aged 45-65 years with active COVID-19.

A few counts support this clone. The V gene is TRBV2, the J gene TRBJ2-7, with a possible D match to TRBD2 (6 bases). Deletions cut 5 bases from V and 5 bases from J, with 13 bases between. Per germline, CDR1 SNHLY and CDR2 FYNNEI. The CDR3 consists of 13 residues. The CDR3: CASSMETGDEQYF. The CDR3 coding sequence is TGTGCCAGCAGTATGGAAACGGGGGACGAGCAGTACTTC.

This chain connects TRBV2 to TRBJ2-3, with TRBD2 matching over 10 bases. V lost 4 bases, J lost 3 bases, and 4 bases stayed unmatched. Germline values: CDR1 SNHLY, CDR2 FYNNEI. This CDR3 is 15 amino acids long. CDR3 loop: CASSVKRGGTDTQYF. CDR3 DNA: TGTGCCAGCAGTGTGAAGCGGGGGGGGACAGATACGCAGTATTTT.

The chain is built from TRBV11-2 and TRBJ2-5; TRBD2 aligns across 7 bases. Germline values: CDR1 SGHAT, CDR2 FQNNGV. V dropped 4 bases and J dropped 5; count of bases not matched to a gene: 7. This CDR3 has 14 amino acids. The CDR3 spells CASSSSIGGETQYF. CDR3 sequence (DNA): TGTGCCAGCAGCTCCTCGATCGGGGGGGAGACCCAGTACTTC.

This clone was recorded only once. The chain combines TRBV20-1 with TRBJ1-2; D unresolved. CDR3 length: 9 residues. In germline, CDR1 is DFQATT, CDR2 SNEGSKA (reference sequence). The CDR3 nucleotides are TGCATCAGTCCATATGGCTACACCTTC. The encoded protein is CISPYGYTF.

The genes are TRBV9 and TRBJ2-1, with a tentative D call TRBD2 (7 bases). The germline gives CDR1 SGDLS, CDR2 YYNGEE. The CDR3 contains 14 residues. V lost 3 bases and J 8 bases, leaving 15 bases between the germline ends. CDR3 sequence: CASSEGGTAYEQFF. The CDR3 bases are TGTGCCAGCAGCGAGGGGGGGACCGCCTATGAGCAGTTCTTC.

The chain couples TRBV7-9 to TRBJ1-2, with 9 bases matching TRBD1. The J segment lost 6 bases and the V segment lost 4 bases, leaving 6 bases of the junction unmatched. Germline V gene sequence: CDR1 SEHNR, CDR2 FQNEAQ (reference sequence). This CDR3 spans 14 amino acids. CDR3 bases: TGTGCCAGCAGCTCGGACAGGGGTCTTGATGGCTACACCTTC. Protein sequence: CASSSDRGLDGYTF.

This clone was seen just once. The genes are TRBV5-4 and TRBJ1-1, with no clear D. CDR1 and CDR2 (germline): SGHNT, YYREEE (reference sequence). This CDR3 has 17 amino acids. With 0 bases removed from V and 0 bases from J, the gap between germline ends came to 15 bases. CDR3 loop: CASSLGSGSRMNTEAFF. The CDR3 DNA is TGTGCCAGCAGCTTGGGGTCGGGGAGCAGGATGAACACTGAAGCTTTCTTT.

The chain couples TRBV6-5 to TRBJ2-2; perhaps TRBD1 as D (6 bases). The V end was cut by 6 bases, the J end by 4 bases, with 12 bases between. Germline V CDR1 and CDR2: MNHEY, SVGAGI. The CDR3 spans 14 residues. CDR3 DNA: TGTGCCAGCAGGCCCCAGGGGCGCACCGGGGAGCTGTTTTTT. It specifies CASRPQGRTGELFF.

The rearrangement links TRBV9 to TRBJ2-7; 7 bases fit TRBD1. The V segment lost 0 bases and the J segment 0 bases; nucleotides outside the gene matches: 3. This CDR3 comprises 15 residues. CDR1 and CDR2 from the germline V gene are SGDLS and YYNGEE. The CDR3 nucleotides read TGTGCCAGCAGCGTAGCCGGGACAGCCTCCTACGAGCAGTACTTC. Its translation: CASSVAGTASYEQYF.

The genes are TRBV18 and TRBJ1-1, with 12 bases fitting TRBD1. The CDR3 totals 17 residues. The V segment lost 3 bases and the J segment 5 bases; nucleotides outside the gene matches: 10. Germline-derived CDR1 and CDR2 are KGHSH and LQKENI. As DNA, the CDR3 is TGTGCCAGCTCACCGAATGTGGGACAGGGGGCGTTAACTGAAGCTTTCTTT. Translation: CASSPNVGQGALTEAFF.

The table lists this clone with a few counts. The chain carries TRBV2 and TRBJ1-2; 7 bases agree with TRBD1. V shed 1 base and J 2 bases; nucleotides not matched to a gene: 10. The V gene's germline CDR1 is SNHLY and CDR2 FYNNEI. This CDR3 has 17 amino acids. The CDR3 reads CASSEVGRTGKNYGYTF. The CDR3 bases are TGTGCCAGCAGTGAAGTGGGCCGGACAGGAAAAAACTATGGCTACACCTTC.

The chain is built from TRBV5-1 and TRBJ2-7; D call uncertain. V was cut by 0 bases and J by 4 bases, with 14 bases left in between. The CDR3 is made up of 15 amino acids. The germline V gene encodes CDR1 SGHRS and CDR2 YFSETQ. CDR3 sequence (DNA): TGCGCCAGCAGCTTGGCCGTTACCCCAGCGTACGAGCAGTACTTC. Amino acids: CASSLAVTPAYEQYF.

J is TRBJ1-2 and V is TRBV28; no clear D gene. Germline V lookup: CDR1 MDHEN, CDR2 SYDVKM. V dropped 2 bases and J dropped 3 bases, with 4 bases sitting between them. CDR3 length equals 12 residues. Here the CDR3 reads CASSLRDYGYTF. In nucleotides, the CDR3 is TGTGCCAGCAGTTTACGGGACTATGGCTACACCTTC.

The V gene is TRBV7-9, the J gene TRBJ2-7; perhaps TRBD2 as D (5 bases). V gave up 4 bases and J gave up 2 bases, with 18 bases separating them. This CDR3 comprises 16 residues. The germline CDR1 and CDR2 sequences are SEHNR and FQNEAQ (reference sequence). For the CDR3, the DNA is TGTGCCAGCAGCTCGCACCTCGGACTGGTTCCCTACGAGCAGTACTTC. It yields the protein CASSSHLGLVPYEQYF.

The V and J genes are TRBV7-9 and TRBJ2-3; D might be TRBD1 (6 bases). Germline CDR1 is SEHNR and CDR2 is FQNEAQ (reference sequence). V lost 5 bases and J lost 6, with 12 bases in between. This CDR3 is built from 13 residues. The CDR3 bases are TGTGCCAGCAGCCATACAGGGTGGGATACGCAGTATTTT. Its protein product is CASSHTGWDTQYF. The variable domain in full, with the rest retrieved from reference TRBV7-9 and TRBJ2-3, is DTGVSQNPRHKITKRGQNVTFRCDPISEHNRLYWYRQTLGQGPEFLTYFQNEAQLEKSRLLSDRFSAERPKGSFSTLEIQRTEQGDSAMYLCASSHTGWDTQYFGPGTRLTVL.